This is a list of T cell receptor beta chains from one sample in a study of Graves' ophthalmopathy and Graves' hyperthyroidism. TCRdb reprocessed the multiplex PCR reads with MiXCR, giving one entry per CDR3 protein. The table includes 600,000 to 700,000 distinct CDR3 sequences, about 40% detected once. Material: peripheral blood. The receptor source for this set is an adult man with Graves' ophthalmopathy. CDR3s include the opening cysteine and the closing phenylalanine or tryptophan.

CDR3: CASSLGLTSFPTGELFF
V: TRBV14
J: TRBJ2-2

CDR3: CASTKGQGVSEQYF
V: TRBV10-3
J: TRBJ2-7

CDR3: CASSELGGYGYTF
V: TRBV10-2
J: TRBJ1-2

CDR3: CASSSAIGLAYEQYF
V: TRBV11-1
J: TRBJ2-7

CDR3: CASSIDEQNSYEQYF
V: TRBV19
J: TRBJ2-7

CDR3: CASSLAGGLYSYEQYF
V: TRBV12-3/TRBV12-4
J: TRBJ2-7

CDR3: CASSVVTGPQETQYF
V: TRBV9
J: TRBJ2-5

CDR3: CSARDLLSGDSYEQYF
V: TRBV20-1
J: TRBJ2-7

CDR3: CASSLSQGHSPLHF
V: TRBV11-1
J: TRBJ1-6

CDR3: CASSLGGSGANVPTF
V: TRBV5-1
J: TRBJ2-6

CDR3: CASSQAGGFRPQHF
V: TRBV4-1
J: TRBJ1-5

CDR3: CASSTSWSGGAYEQYF
V: TRBV5-1
J: TRBJ2-7

CDR3: CATSDVTPGLAGGPGETQYF
V: TRBV24-1
J: TRBJ2-5

CDR3: CASSLGGSGNNQPQHF
V: TRBV5-5
J: TRBJ1-5

CDR3: CASSGDGYTF
V: TRBV5-1
J: TRBJ1-2

CDR3: CASSPGPGTGGYYNYGYTF
V: TRBV5-4
J: TRBJ1-2

CDR3: CSVGQLNEKLFF
V: TRBV2
J: TRBJ1-4